This TCR beta chain appears in the sequencing data of a study of blood T cell repertoires in COVID-19. Study details: Samples taken during acute and convalescent COVID-19 were collected in the United States, Italy and Spain. T cells, B-cell-depleted T cells, or PBMCs provided the cDNA or gDNA that served as material.

With 9 bases removed from V and 1 base from J, the gap between germline ends came to 16 bases. Germline V gene data show CDR1 as KGHDR and CDR2 as SFDVKD. CDR3 length equals 15 residues. Methods used by the authors: Counts of nucleated cells, estimated from reference gene primer amplification, were obtained. Profiling relied on immunoSEQ multiplex PCR, and the TCRdb table lists in-frame clones only, not all of them. V, J and clone size derive from that table, while D and trimming were established from the DNA sequence. Of over 35,000 clones listed, roughly nine tenths are singletons. Sequenced material: peripheral blood. The receptor was isolated from a man aged 70 or older with active COVID-19. V and J are TRBV24-1 and TRBJ2-3; D is possibly TRBD1 (6 bases). The CDR3 coding sequence is TGTGCCACCGGGCTATCGACAGGCCGCACAGATACGCAGTATTTT. Translated: CATGLSTGRTDTQYF.